This T cell receptor (beta chain) was observed in a study of shared clonotypes between healthy human individuals (dated by TCRdb to between 2020 and 2021). Study-wide context: Three men and a couple of women, aged 18 to 49 years, made up the cohort. For each donor, CD4 naive and CD4 memory were each given three plates, CD8 naive was given two plates, and CD8 memory was given one plate. To estimate repertoire size and how much clonotype sharing occurs between individuals, the study deeply sequenced the blood TCR repertoires of several healthy adults. To increase sequencing depth and limit assay-specific biases, TCR repertoire library preparation and sequencing were carried out by different laboratories using diverse techniques. Between about 0.85 and 8.9 billion PBMCs per donor were obtained by leukapheresis.

Using the deep immunoSEQ assay, multiplex PCR amplified TCR CDR3 regions from genomic DNA. For each cell subset, the extracted genomic DNA was distributed evenly across all wells of several immunoSEQ 96-well plates, and each plate served as one replicate. For sorted subsets, about 200 ng genomic DNA, equal to some 28,000 T cell genomes, was loaded into each replicate PCR. Purified libraries were measured with a Qubit 3.0 fluorometer, size-checked on a Bioanalyzer 2100, and measured again with the KAPA Library Quantification kit. Every immunoSEQ 96-well plate was sequenced on a separate single-read 150-cycle Illumina NextSeq 550 flow cell. The published analysis was carried out like this. Because only junctional sequences without quality scores were contained in the immunoSEQ output, filtering matching that applied to full-length reads could not be performed. Sequences were annotated with PyIR, a Python wrapper for IgBLAST v1.9, using IMGT germline references to assign V/J genes and CDR3. Reads with weak V/J assignments (E-value above 1e-6), missing CDR3, stop codons, out-of-frame junctions, or ambiguous translated residues were removed. A V3J clonotype was defined by an identical inferred V gene, J gene, and CDR3 amino acid sequence. Percentage overlap between repertoires was calculated by dividing the number of shared unique clonotypes by the size of the smaller repertoire. RTK rarefaction, the Chao1 estimator, and Recon v2.1 estimates of unobserved clonotypes were used to assess repertoire richness. For all TCRbeta clonotypes obtained by the gDNA method from a handful of donors, generation probabilities were computed with OLGA. Held by TCRdb, this immuneACCESS table contains in-frame sequences only and omits some clones. Under half of the omission traces to an unresolved V gene where checked; the cause of the rest is unknown. V, J and clone size were drawn from that table, and D and trimming were deduced from the DNA. Recorded for this sample are some 2,000,000 clones; 85% to 95% of them occurred a single time. In total, the top ten clones hold around 1.1% of the sample.

For the CD8 naive samples, CD45RO-negative cells were positively selected for CCR7, yielding a CD45RA+CCR7+ population from which TemRA cells were excluded. Donors were healthy HIV-negative adults with no recently reported acute infections or vaccinations. Every donor was a Caucasian adult residing in Nashville, Tennessee, USA. After blood collection by leukapheresis, PBMCs were isolated using Ficoll-Histopaque density gradient centrifugation and then cryopreserved in the vapor phase of liquid nitrogen. Purity and quantity of every magnetically sorted T cell population were checked by analytical flow cytometry. From each sorted fraction, genomic DNA was isolated and quantified by UV absorbance on a Nanodrop 2000c. CDR1 and CDR2, per the germline V gene, are SGHRS and YFSETQ. Clipping removes 4 bases from V and 4 bases from J, with 4 as the unmatched junction base count. Including cysteine and phenylalanine, the CDR3 has 14 amino acids. Solely the CDR3 DNA is kept, with 42 bases framed from the first base.

A remark on this clone: It lacks a known antigen. Base qualities are not recorded, but no much larger clone differs from it by a single base.

What the authors observed across the whole study: Compared with non-shared clonotypes, the clonotypes found in all four sorted-subset donors had higher generation probabilities. Based on pairwise subsampling, the degree of clonotype sharing among donors was expected to be affected by sequencing depth. Even with the large sequencing depth, rarefaction of the sorted-subset datasets indicated that sequencing was incomplete. The genetic and exposure-history diversity represented was limited by the small number of donors. When several donors were compared, the shared fraction of clonotypes was about 5% for naive CD4, less than 4% for naive CD8, more than 2% for memory CD4, and 0.4% for memory CD8. Larger estimated clonotype richness was generally found for naive subsets than for memory subsets. Sampling was restricted to blood, and TCR repertoires in tissue are likely to differ from TCR repertoires in blood.

The sequence came from a man in his late teens or twenties in good health. The material sequenced was naive CD8+ T cells sorted from blood. This specimen's cell subset or site label, interpreted: CD45RA+CCR7+. This chain joins TRBV5-1 to TRBJ1-1; TRBD1 agrees with 10 junctional bases. The sequenced DNA: TGCGCCAGCAGCGGCGGACAGGGGGTCACTGAAGCTTTCTTT. It is translated as CASSGGQGVTEAFF.